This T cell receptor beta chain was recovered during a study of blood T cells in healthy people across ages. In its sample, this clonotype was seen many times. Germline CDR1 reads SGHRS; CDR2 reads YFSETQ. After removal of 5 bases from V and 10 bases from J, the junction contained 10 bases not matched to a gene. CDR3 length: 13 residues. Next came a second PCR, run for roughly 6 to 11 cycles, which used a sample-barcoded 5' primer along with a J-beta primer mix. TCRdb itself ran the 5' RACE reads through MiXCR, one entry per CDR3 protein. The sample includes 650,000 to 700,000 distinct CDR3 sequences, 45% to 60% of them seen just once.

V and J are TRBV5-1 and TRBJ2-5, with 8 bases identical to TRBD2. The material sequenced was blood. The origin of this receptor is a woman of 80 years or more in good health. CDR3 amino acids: CASSLERERHQYF. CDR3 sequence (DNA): TGCGCCAGCAGTCTCGAGCGGGAGCGGCACCAGTACTTC.